The 10 T cell receptor beta chains listed next were all sequenced from one sample in a study of cytomegalovirus exposure and HLA in healthy donors. The PCR contained 60 Vbeta and 13 Jbeta primers. Using immunoSEQ multiplex PCR, the repertoire was profiled, and TCRdb retains in-frame clones only, with some absent. There are around 140,000 clones in the sample; around 79% occur only once, and about 3.7% lies in the top ten. The source material was PBMCs. These receptors all come from a male donor in good health and CMV-seronegative.

The chain is built from TRBV7-9 and TRBJ2-7, with 11 bases fitting TRBD1. Germline values: CDR1 SEHNR, CDR2 FQNEAQ (reference sequence). The CDR3 has 14 residues. The ends lost 4 bases at V and 5 bases at J; junction bases unmatched: 4. CDR3 loop: CASSWTGGGDEQYF. The CDR3 DNA sequence: TGTGCCAGCAGCTGGACAGGGGGCGGGGACGAGCAGTACTTC.

The chain links TRBV7-9 to TRBJ1-1; possibly TRBD1 for D (6 bases). The CDR3 length is 15 residues. V lost 2 bases and J 1 base, leaving 11 bases between the germline ends. From germline, CDR1 is SEHNR and CDR2 FQNEAQ (reference sequence). CDR3 in amino acids: CASSLKDSPNTEAFF. The CDR3 coding sequence is TGTGCCAGCAGCTTAAAGGACAGTCCGAACACTGAAGCTTTCTTT.

This sequence joins TRBV5-1 and TRBJ1-5; TRBD1 might be the D (5 bases). This CDR3 has 14 residues. Germline values: CDR1 SGHRS, CDR2 YFSETQ. The germline V and J ends were trimmed by 0 bases and 2 bases, with 6 bases remaining between them. The CDR3 is CASSLEGGNQPQHF. CDR3 DNA: TGCGCCAGCAGCTTGGAAGGGGGCAATCAGCCCCAGCATTTT. The entire variable domain, with the rest obtained from reference TRBV5-1 and TRBJ1-5, is as follows: KAGVTQTPRYLIKTRGQQVTLSCSPISGHRSVSWYQQTPGQGLQFLFEYFSETQRNKGNFPGRFSGRQFSNSRSEMNVSTLELGDSALYLCASSLEGGNQPQHFGDGTRLSIL.

A few counts support this clone. This chain links TRBV15 with TRBJ2-1; 9 nucleotides agree with TRBD1. In germline, CDR1 is LNHNV, CDR2 YYDKDF (reference sequence). V shed 1 base and J 5 bases; nucleotides not matched to a gene: 9. There are 17 residues in the CDR3. CDR3 DNA sequence: TGTGCCACCAGCAGAGGGGGGGGACAGGGTAACCACAATGAGCAGTTCTTC. Protein sequence: CATSRGGGQGNHNEQFF.

The chain couples TRBV4-1 to TRBJ1-4; 9 nucleotides line up with TRBD1. The germline V gene encodes CDR1 MGHRA and CDR2 YSYEKL. This CDR3 is 15 amino acids long. Trimming removed 4 bases from V and 5 bases from J; junction bases left unmatched: 5. CDR3 loop: CASSRSGTGNEKLFF. In DNA, the CDR3 is TGCGCCAGCAGCCGTTCCGGGACAGGGAATGAAAAACTGTTTTTT.

As to this clone: An end of the junction does not agree with germline; a read error may underlie this. V is TRBV7-9 and J is TRBJ2-5; 8 positions match TRBD1. Germline-derived CDR1 and CDR2 are SEHNR and FQNEAQ (reference sequence). The CDR3 length is 16 residues. The CDR3: CSSSGQGIGYRETQYF. The DNA of the CDR3 is TGTTCCAGCAGTGGACAGGGTATCGGATACAGGGAGACCCAGTACTTC.

The table lists this clone with a few counts. The rearrangement uses TRBV6-5 and TRBJ1-2, with a possible D match to TRBD1 (5 bases). Trimming stripped 6 bases from V and 7 bases from J, with 21 bases between. The CDR3 is 15 amino acids. Germline V gives CDR1 MNHEY, CDR2 SVGAGI. DNA of the CDR3: TGTGCCAGCAGAACCATTACAGGCCGCTTCGGTGGCTACACCTTC. It encodes CASRTITGRFGGYTF.

This clone turned up a few times. The chain couples TRBV6-1 to TRBJ1-5; D is undetermined. V lost 7 bases to trimming and J lost 0 bases, with 7 bases between them. Germline V CDR1 and CDR2: MNHNS, SASEGT. The CDR3 totals 13 residues. CDR3 sequence: CASILYSNQPQHF. CDR3 DNA sequence: TGTGCCAGCATCCTCTATAGCAATCAGCCCCAGCATTTT.

Only one count was recorded for this clone. This chain links TRBV11-2 with TRBJ2-7, with a possible D match to TRBD1 (6 bases). CDR1 and CDR2 from the germline V gene are SGHAT and FQNNGV. This CDR3 contains 15 residues. V dropped 5 bases and J dropped 1 base, with 15 bases sitting between them. The CDR3 here is CASSPRRDISYEQYF. The CDR3 region has the DNA TGTGCCAGCAGCCCAAGACGGGACATTTCCTACGAGCAGTACTTC.

This clone was observed a single time. The gene calls are TRBV6-1 and TRBJ1-1; D is unresolved. Trimming cost V 6 bases and J 1 base, with 15 bases left between them. CDR1 and CDR2 (germline): MNHNS, SASEGT. The CDR3 has 15 amino acids. CDR3 nucleotides: TGTGCCAGCAGGGCTATACAGACATCGAACACTGAAGCTTTCTTT. Translated: CASRAIQTSNTEAFF.